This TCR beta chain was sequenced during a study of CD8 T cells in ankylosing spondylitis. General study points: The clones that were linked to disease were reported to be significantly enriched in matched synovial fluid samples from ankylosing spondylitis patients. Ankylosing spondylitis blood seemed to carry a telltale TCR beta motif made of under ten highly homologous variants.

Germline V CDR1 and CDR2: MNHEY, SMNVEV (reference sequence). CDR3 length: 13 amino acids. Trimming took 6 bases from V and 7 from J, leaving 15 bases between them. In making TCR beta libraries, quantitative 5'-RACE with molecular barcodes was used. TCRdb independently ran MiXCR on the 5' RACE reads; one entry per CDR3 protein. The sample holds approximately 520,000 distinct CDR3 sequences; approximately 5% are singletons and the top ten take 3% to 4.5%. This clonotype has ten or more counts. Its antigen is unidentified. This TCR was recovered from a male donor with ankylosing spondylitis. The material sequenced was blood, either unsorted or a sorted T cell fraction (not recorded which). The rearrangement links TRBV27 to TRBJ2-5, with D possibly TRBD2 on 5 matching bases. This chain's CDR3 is CASSRGRGGTQYF. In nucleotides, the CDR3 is TGTGCCAGCAGCCGAGGCCGGGGTGGGACCCAGTACTTC.